The following is a T cell receptor (beta chain) sequence with its context. What it recognizes is unknown. This specimen belongs to a study of radiation and T cells in renal cell carcinoma. The study, taken as a whole, reports: Tumor samples were small regions of approximately 0.92 g.

Generated by immunoSEQ multiplex PCR, the TCRdb table keeps only in-frame clones and is missing some. The sample has about 16,000 clones, approximately 49% seen once. Indicated treatment: 15 Gy SBRT to primary tumor, nephrectomy 4 weeks later. This renal cell carcinoma was of the clear cell type. V was cut by 0 bases and J by 1 base, with 11 bases left in between. Germline-derived CDR1 and CDR2 are MNHEY and SVGAGI. CDR3 length equals 16 residues. Specimen: tumor tissue, collected from a patient whose treatment included radiotherapy and nephrectomy. This rearrangement joins TRBV6-5 to TRBJ2-3; no firm D call. The origin of this receptor is a woman aged 60-70 years with renal cell carcinoma. CDR3 in amino acids: CASSYSPGLRTDTQYF. In DNA form, the CDR3 reads TGTGCCAGCAGTTACTCCCCAGGTTTGCGCACAGATACGCAGTATTTT.